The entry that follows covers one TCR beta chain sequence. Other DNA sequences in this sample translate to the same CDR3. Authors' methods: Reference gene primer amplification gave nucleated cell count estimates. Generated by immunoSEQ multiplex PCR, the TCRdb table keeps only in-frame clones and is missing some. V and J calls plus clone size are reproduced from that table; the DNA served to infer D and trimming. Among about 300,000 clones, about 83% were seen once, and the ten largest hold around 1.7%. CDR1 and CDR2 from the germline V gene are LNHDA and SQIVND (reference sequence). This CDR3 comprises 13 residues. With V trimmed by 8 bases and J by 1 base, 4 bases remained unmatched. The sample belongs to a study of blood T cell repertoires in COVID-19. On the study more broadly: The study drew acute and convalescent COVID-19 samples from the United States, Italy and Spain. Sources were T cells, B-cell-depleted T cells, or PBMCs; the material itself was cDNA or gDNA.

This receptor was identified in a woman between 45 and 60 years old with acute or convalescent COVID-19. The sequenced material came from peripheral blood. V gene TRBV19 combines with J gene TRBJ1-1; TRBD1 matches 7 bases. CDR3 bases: TGTGCCAGTGGGGACAGACCGAACACTGAAGCTTTCTTT. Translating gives CASGDRPNTEAFF.